This T cell receptor (beta chain) was identified during a study of control samples from healthy donors and cancer patients. From germline, CDR1 is LGHNA and CDR2 YNFKEQ. V lost 5 bases and J lost 7; bases outside the gene matches: 9. The CDR3 is 15 residues long. The repertoire was sequenced with immunoSEQ multiplex PCR; TCRdb's copy has only in-frame clones and lacks some. The sample lists around 140,000 clones, 85% to 95% occurring once. This clone was seen a handful of times. This sequence originates from a man aged 40-49 years in good health. The chain combines TRBV4-2 with TRBJ1-4; 8 nucleotides align to TRBD1. The sample was blood. The CDR3 DNA follows: TGTGCCAGCAGCGGGATACAGGGGGAGAGTGAAAAACTGTTTTTT. Translation: CASSGIQGESEKLFF.